The entry below describes one T cell receptor (beta chain). How the authors handled the data: Quantification of nucleated cells was approximated via reference gene primer amplification. Measured with immunoSEQ multiplex PCR; TCRdb has only the in-frame clones, and not every one. The V and J calls and clone size are taken from that table; D and trimming were inferred from the DNA. Among approximately 170,000 clones listed, roughly 85% were seen once. Germline lookup yields CDR1 KGHDR and CDR2 SFDVKD. The CDR3 extends over 11 amino acids. Trimming stripped 6 bases from V and 6 bases from J, with 7 bases between. This sample stems from a study of blood T cell repertoires in COVID-19. Those who participated ranged in age from roughly 18 to 89 years and resided in roughly 26 US areas. Cohort assignment relied on participant-reported clinical history. Among Cohort 3 donors, those recovered had two negative PCRs, clearance, or symptom resolution.

The specimen sequenced was PBMCs or T cells enriched from blood (not recorded which). The V call is TRBV24-1, the J call TRBJ1-1; D is unclear. This receptor was taken from a woman in her late teens or twenties who had recovered from COVID-19. The CDR3 loop is CATSSGSEAFF. CDR3 in DNA: TGTGCCACCAGTTCGGGGTCTGAAGCTTTCTTT.